These T cell receptor beta chains were read from a single sample in a study of OX40 agonist ivuxolimab in advanced cancers. Sequenced by immunoSEQ multiplex PCR; TCRdb stores in-frame clones only, minus some. The data hold roughly 40,000 clones, with 75% to 90% observed a single time. Sequencing used CD4+ or CD8+ T cells sorted from blood, obtained in a trial of the OX40 agonist ivuxolimab. All receptors derive from an adult with an advanced solid tumor such as melanoma, head and neck, liver or kidney cancer. The CDR3 runs from the conserved cysteine through the conserved F or W. D genes are given only for firm matches. Only part of the rows carry a size: once, few, many, or a class if the clone is expanded.

v_call	j_call	d_call	clone_size	cdr3_aa	cdr3_nt
TRBV19	TRBJ1-5	TRBD1	NA	CASRQGNSNQPQHF	TGTGCCAGCCGACAGGGAAATAGCAATCAGCCCCAGCATTTT
TRBV7-2	TRBJ2-1	NA	NA	CASSLREVTGEQFF	TGTGCCAGCAGCCTCCGAGAGGTCACCGGTGAGCAGTTCTTC
TRBV18	TRBJ1-1	NA	NA	CASSRGESSAFF	TGTGCCAGCTCACGAGGCGAAAGTTCGGCTTTCTTT
TRBV27	TRBJ1-1	NA	NA	CASSPPRGTEAFF	TGTGCCAGCAGCCCACCTAGGGGCACTGAAGCTTTCTTT
TRBV5-4	TRBJ2-5	NA	NA	CASSLDRRETQYF	TGTGCCAGCAGCCTAGACAGGAGAGAGACCCAGTACTTC
TRBV5-1	TRBJ2-7	NA	once	CASTISTGSPPEQYF	TGCGCCAGCACAATTTCAACAGGGAGTCCGCCCGAGCAGTACTTC
TRBV6-5	TRBJ2-7	TRBD2	NA	CASSRDSGSTYEQYF	TGTGCCAGCAGTCGGGATAGCGGGTCTACCTACGAGCAGTACTTC
TRBV19	TRBJ2-3	TRBD2	NA	CASSGGTSGRTDTQYF	TGTGCCAGTAGTGGCGGGACTAGCGGGAGAACAGATACGCAGTATTTT
TRBV6-5	TRBJ1-3	NA	NA	CASRGPGNTIYF	TGTGCCAGCCGAGGCCCTGGAAACACCATATATTTT
TRBV2	TRBJ2-7	NA	few	CASSVSGLFYEQYF	TGTGCCAGCAGTGTCTCGGGGCTTTTCTACGAGCAGTACTTC
TRBV10-3	TRBJ2-7	NA	NA	CAISESFYEQYF	TGTGCCATCAGTGAGTCTTTCTACGAGCAGTACTTC
TRBV2	TRBJ2-1	NA	NA	CASEGGSGEQFF	TGTGCCAGCGAGGGCGGGTCTGGCGAGCAGTTCTTC
TRBV7-2	TRBJ2-7	TRBD1	NA	CASSFGQGSYEQYF	TGTGCCAGCAGCTTCGGACAGGGCTCCTACGAGCAGTACTTC
TRBV7-2	TRBJ1-1	NA	NA	CASRRAGPNTEAFF	TGTGCCAGCAGGAGGGCCGGACCAAACACTGAAGCTTTCTTT
TRBV18	TRBJ2-5	NA	NA	CASSPRGGPAETQYF	TGTGCCAGCTCACCACGGGGTGGCCCCGCAGAGACCCAGTACTTC
TRBV28	TRBJ1-6	NA	NA	CASSLGGNNSPLHF	TGTGCCAGCAGTTTAGGTGGGAATAATTCACCCCTCCACTTT
TRBV14	TRBJ2-2	NA	NA	CASSQQNTGELFF	TGTGCCAGCAGCCAACAAAACACCGGGGAGCTGTTTTTT
TRBV11-2	TRBJ2-1	NA	NA	CASSLQVSSYNEQFF	TGTGCCAGCAGCTTACAGGTGAGCTCCTACAATGAGCAGTTCTTC
TRBV4-3	TRBJ1-1	NA	NA	CASSLGDTEAFF	TGCGCCAGCAGCCTGGGGGACACTGAAGCTTTCTTT
TRBV9	TRBJ2-1	TRBD2	NA	CASSSRTSSSYNEQFF	TGTGCCAGCAGCTCGCGGACTAGCTCCTCCTACAATGAGCAGTTCTTC
TRBV5-1	TRBJ2-1	NA	once	CASSLDGGEQFF	TGCGCCAGCAGCTTGGACGGCGGTGAGCAGTTCTTC
TRBV10-3	TRBJ2-7	NA	NA	CAISQSSYEQYF	TGTGCCATCAGTCAGTCCTCCTACGAGCAGTACTTC
TRBV11-2	TRBJ2-1	NA	once	CASSFKGFYNEQFF	TGTGCCAGCAGCTTCAAGGGGTTCTACAATGAGCAGTTCTTC
TRBV7-2	TRBJ1-1	NA	NA	CASSLTSPMNTEAFF	TGTGCCAGCAGCTTAACAAGTCCGATGAACACTGAAGCTTTCTTT
TRBV6-5	TRBJ1-3	NA	NA	CASSFSFSGNTIYF	TGTGCCAGCAGTTTCAGCTTCTCTGGAAACACCATATATTTT
TRBV28	TRBJ1-3	NA	NA	CASVVPAGNTIYF	TGTGCCAGCGTGGTCCCCGCGGGGAACACCATATATTTT
TRBV25-1	TRBJ2-1	TRBD2	NA	CASSEGGRRVNEQFF	TGTGCCAGCAGTGAAGGCGGGAGAAGGGTGAATGAGCAGTTCTTC
TRBV28	TRBJ2-5	TRBD2	NA	CASSLGLAGGIETQYF	TGTGCCAGCAGTCTGGGACTAGCGGGAGGAATAGAGACCCAGTACTTC
TRBV6-5	TRBJ2-5	NA	NA	CASSYSRTETQYF	TGTGCCAGCAGTTACTCAAGGACAGAGACCCAGTACTTC
TRBV28	TRBJ1-6	NA	NA	CASSLLRGSPLHF	TGTGCCAGCAGTTTACTACGGGGTTCACCCCTCCACTTT
TRBV6-6	TRBJ1-4	NA	NA	CASSYLGGSEKLFF	TGTGCCAGCAGTTATTTAGGCGGTAGTGAAAAACTGTTTTTT